The TCR beta chain described here comes from a study of T cell repertoires in cytomegalovirus infection. General study points: Carriage of CMV together with the relevant HLA was identifiable through cumulative public TCR beta family frequency.

Comments on this clonotype: The antigen remains undetermined.

TCRdb re-derived calls from the reads in MiXCR, one entry per CDR3 protein. This sample has around 200,000 distinct CDR3 sequences, with roughly a sixth found just once. Germline values: CDR1 SEHNR, CDR2 FQNEAQ (reference sequence). CDR3 length: 16 residues. Germline trimming cut 5 bases from V and 1 base from J; bases unmatched to any gene: 4. The sequencing input was CD8+ T cells from PBMCs. The gene calls are TRBV7-9 and TRBJ2-2, with TRBD2 identical over 10 bases. This TCR was recovered from a human donor in good health (CMV status not recorded). Some clones in this sample may be carry-over from other donors' samples. The CDR3 nucleotides are TGTGCCAGCAGCCAAGGACTAGCGGTGAACACCGGGGAGCTGTTTTTT. It encodes CASSQGLAVNTGELFF.